This T cell receptor beta chain originates from a study of molecular identifiers for immune sequencing clone quantification. Study-wide background: Replicate experiments took RNA from roughly 18,000 or 92,000 naive CD8 cells, divided it five ways and sequenced four. Study findings and constraints: It was shown that clones above 20 RNA copies held over 99% of effector molecules, but under 1% in naive cells. Jurkat TCR RNA spiked in from one cell reportedly remained identifiable amid approximately 1 million naive cells.

Germline V CDR1 and CDR2: KGHDR, SFDVKD. The CDR3 has 13 amino acids. J lost 0 bases, V lost 7 bases, and 1 base had no gene match. With respect to this clonotype: Its antigen is not known.

Bulk libraries came from a prior protocol with listed TCR primers. Using its own MiXCR run on the PCR reads, TCRdb lists one record per CDR3 protein. The table shows about 97,000 distinct CDR3 sequences, with 30% to 35% occurring only once. The chain has TRBV24-1 and TRBJ1-1, with 7 bases that match TRBD1. Sequenced input: naive CD8+ T cells from blood, with Jurkat cell RNA spiked in. Subset in this sample: FACS-sorted CD8+CD4-CCR7+CD45RA+ naive T cells. The sequence was obtained from a human donor in good health. Some libraries in this study had Jurkat cell RNA spiked in. CDR3 region: CATRDRMNTEAFF. CDR3 in DNA: TGTGCCACCAGGGACAGGATGAACACTGAAGCTTTCTTT.